This T cell receptor (beta chain) was captured by sequencing in a study of PD-1 blockade in classical Hodgkin lymphoma. Study-wide context: Administration of nivolumab to patients was at 3 mg/kg intravenously every 2 weeks.

In regard to this clone: Antigen unknown.

Documented time point: cycle 4 day 1 (C4D1), after more than five weeks of nivolumab. Exposure to brentuximab vedotin varied, and each patient had relapsed following autologous stem cell transplantation. Thawed PBMCs underwent magnetic negative selection to yield purified CD4+ T cells. Study-level points and caveats: Newly diagnosed patients were reported to start with lower TCR diversity than healthy donors. The authors have not defined what causes the repertoire differences, possibly disease activity or prior therapy.

Some clones are missing from TCRdb's copy, which holds only in-frame ones; the method was immunoSEQ multiplex PCR. The sample yields about 6,400 clones, around nine tenths seen once. The source material was CD4+ T cells from blood, sampled before the fourth cycle of nivolumab. The TCR was taken from a human donor with classical Hodgkin lymphoma.

CDR3 DNA: TGTGCCAGCAGTCCGTCGGACCCTCGGCCCCAGCATTTT. This encodes CASSPSDPRPQHF. V gene TRBV28 combines with J gene TRBJ1-5; D ambiguous. V was clipped by 5 bases and J by 9 bases, with 14 bases between them. The CDR3 is 13 residues long. The germline V gene has CDR1 MDHEN and CDR2 SYDVKM.